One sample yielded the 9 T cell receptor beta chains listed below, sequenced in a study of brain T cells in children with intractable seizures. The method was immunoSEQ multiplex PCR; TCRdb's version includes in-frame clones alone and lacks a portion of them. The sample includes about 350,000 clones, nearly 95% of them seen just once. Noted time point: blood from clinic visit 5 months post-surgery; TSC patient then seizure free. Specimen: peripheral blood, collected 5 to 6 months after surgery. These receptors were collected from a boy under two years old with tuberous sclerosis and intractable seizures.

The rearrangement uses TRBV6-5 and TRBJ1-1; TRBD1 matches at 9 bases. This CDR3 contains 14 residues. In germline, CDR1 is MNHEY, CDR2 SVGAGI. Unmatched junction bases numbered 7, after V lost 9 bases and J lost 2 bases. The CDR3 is CASSKDRGNTEAFF. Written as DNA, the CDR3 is TGTGCCAGTTCTAAGGACAGGGGTAACACTGAAGCTTTCTTT.

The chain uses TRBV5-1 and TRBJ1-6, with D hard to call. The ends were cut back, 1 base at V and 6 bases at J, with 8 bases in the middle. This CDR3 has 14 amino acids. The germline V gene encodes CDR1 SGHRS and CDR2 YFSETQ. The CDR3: CASSLRGFNSPLHF. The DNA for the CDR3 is TGCGCCAGCAGCTTGCGCGGATTTAATTCACCCCTCCACTTT.

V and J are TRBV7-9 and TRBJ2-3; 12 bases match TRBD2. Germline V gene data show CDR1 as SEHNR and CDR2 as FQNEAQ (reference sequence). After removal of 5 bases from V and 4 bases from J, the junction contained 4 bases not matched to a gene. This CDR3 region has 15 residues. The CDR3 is CASSRTSGESDTQYF. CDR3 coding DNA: TGTGCCAGCAGCCGGACTAGCGGGGAATCAGATACGCAGTATTTT.

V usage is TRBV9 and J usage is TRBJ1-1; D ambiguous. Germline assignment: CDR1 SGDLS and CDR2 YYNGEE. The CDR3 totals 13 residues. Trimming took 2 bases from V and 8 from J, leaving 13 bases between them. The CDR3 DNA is TGTGCCAGCAGCGTCGGCCCCGACATGGAAGCTTTCTTT. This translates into CASSVGPDMEAFF.

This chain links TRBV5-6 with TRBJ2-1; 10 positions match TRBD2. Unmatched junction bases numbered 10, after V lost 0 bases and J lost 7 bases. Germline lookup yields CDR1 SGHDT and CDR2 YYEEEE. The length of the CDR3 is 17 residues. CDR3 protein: CASSLGARASGRNEQFF. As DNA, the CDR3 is TGTGCCAGCAGCTTGGGGGCCAGGGCTAGCGGGAGAAATGAGCAGTTCTTC.

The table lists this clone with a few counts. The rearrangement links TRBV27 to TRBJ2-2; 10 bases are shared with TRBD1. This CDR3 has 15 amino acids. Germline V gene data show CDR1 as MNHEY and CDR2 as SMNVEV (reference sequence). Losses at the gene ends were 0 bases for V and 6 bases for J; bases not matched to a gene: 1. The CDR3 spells CASSLSGTGAGELFF. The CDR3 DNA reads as TGTGCCAGCAGTTTATCAGGGACAGGGGCCGGGGAGCTGTTTTTT.

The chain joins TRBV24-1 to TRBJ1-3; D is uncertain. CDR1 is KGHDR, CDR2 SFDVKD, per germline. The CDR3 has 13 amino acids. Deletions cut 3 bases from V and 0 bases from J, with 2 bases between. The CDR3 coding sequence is TGTGCCACCAGTGATCTCTCTGGAAACACCATATATTTT. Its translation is CATSDLSGNTIYF.

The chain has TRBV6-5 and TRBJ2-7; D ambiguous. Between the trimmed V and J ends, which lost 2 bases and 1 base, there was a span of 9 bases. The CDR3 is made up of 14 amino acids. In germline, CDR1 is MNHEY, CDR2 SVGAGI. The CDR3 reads CASSYGVGSYEQYF. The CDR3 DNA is TGTGCCAGCAGTTACGGGGTAGGTTCCTACGAGCAGTACTTC.

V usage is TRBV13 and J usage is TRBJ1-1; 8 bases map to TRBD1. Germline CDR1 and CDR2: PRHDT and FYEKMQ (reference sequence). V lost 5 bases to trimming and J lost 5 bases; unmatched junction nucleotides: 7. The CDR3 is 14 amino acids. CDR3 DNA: TGTGCCAGCAGCCACCCCAGGGGGCGGACTGAAGCTTTCTTT. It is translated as CASSHPRGRTEAFF.